The TCR beta chain under discussion was sequenced for a study of cytomegalovirus exposure and HLA in healthy donors. Though probably carrying unrecorded immune exposures, donors were nominally healthy at sampling. PCR primers comprised 60 Vbeta and 13 Jbeta primers. Sequenced by immunoSEQ multiplex PCR; TCRdb stores in-frame clones only, minus some. The sample includes about 100,000 clones, roughly four fifths seen only once; the top ten take over 3%. V lost 4 bases, J lost 8 bases, and 14 bases lay in between. Germline loops: CDR1 MDHEN, CDR2 SYDVKM. This CDR3 is built from 14 residues. Specimen: PBMCs. The rearrangement links TRBV28 to TRBJ1-4; no clear D. The origin of this receptor is a man aged 40-49 years in good health and CMV-seronegative. The CDR3: CASSSLDEAEKLFF. The CDR3 DNA follows: TGTGCCAGCAGTTCTCTCGACGAGGCCGAAAAACTGTTTTTT.